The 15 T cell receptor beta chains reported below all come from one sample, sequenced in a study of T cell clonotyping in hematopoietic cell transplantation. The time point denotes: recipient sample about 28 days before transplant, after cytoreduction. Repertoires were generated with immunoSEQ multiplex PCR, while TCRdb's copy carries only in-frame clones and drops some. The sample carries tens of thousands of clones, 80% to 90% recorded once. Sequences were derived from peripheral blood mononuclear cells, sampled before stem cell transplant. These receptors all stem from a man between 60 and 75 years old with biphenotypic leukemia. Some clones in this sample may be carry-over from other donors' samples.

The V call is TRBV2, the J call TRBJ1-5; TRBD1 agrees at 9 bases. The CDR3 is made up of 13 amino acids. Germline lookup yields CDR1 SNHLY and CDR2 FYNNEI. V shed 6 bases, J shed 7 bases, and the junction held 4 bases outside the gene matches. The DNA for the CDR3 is TGTGCCAGCAGATGGGACAGGGAACAGCCCCAGCATTTT. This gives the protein CASRWDREQPQHF.

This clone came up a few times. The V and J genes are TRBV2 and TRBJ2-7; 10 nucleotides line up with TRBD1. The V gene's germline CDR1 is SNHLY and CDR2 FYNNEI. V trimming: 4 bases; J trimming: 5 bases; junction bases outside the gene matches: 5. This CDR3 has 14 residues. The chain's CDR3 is CASSAEGQGNEQYF. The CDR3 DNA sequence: TGTGCCAGCAGTGCGGAGGGACAGGGGAACGAGCAGTACTTC.

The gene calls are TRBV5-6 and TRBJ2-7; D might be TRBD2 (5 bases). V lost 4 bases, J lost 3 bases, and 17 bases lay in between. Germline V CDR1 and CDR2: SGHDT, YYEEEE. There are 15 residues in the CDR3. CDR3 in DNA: TGTGCCAGCAGCCTGGCGAGGGCTCCACTCTACGAGCAGTACTTC. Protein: CASSLARAPLYEQYF.

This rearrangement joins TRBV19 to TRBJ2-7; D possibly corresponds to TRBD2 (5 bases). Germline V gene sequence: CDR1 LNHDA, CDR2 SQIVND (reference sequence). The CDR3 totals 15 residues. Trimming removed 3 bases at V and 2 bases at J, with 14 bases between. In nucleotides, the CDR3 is TGTGCCAGTAGTATTGCGCTAGCAAGACCCTACGAGCAGTACTTC. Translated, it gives CASSIALARPYEQYF.

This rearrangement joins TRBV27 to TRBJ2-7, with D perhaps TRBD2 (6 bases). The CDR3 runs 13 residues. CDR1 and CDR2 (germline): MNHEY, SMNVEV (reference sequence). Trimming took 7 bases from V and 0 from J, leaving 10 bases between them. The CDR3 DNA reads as TGTGCCAGCATGCACGGGAGCTCCTACGAGCAGTACTTC. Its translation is CASMHGSSYEQYF.

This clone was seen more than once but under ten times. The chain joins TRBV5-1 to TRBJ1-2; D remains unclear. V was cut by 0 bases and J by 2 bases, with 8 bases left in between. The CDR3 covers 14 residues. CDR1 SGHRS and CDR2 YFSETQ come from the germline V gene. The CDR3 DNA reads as TGCGCCAGCAGCTTGGAGGGATTAAACTATGGCTACACCTTC. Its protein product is CASSLEGLNYGYTF.

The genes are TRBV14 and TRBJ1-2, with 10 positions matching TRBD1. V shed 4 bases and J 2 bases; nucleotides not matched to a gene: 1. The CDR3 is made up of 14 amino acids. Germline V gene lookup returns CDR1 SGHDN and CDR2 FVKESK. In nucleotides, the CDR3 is TGTGCCAGCAGCCCGACAGGGGGCAACTATGGCTACACCTTC. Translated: CASSPTGGNYGYTF. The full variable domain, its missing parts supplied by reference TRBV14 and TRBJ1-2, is EAGVTQFPSHSVIEKGQTVTLRCDPISGHDNLYWYRRVMGKEIKFLLHFVKESKQDESGMPNNRFLAERTGGTYSTLKVQPAELEDSGVYFCASSPTGGNYGYTFGSGTRLTVV.

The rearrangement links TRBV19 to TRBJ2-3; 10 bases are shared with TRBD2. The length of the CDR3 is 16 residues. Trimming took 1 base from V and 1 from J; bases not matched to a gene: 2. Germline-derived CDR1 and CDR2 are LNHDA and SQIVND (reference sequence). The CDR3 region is CASSIVGLAGTDTQYF. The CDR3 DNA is TGTGCCAGTAGTATAGTTGGACTAGCGGGCACAGATACGCAGTATTTT.

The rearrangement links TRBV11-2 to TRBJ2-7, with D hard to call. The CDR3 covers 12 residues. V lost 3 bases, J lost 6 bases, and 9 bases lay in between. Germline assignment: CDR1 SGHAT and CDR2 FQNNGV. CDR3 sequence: CASSFGVPEQYF. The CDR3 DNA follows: TGTGCCAGCAGCTTTGGAGTCCCCGAGCAGTACTTC. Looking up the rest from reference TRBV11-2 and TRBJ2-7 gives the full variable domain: EAGVAQSPRYKIIEKRQSVAFWCNPISGHATLYWYQQILGQGPKLLIQFQNNGVVDDSQLPKDRFSAERLKGVDSTLKIQPAKLEDSAVYLCASSFGVPEQYFGPGTRLTVT.

DNA of the CDR3: TGTGCCAGCACCGGAGCAGGGGGGGTAGAGACCCAGTACTTC. It translates to CASTGAGGVETQYF. The chain couples TRBV2 to TRBJ2-5, with D perhaps assigned TRBD1 or TRBD2 (7 bases each). Per germline, CDR1 SNHLY and CDR2 FYNNEI. The CDR3 has 14 residues. Trimming shortened V by 7 bases and J by 4 bases, and 16 bases separated the two germline ends.

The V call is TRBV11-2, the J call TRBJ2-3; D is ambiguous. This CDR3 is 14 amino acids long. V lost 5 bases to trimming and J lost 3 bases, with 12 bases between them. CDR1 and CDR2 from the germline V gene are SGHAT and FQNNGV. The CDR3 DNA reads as TGTGCCAGCAGCAGAACAAAGGGTACAGATACGCAGTATTTT. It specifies CASSRTKGTDTQYF.

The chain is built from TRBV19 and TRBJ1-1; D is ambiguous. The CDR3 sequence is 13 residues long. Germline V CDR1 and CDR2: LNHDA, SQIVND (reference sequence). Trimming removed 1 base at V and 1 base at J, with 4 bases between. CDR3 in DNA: TGTGCCAGTAGTATAGGACAGAACACTGAAGCTTTCTTT. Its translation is CASSIGQNTEAFF.

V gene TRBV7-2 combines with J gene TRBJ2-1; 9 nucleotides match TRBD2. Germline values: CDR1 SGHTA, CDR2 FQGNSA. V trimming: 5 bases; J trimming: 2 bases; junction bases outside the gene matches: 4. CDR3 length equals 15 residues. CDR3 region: CASSLSGSTYNEQFF. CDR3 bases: TGTGCCAGCAGCCTTAGCGGGAGCACCTACAATGAGCAGTTCTTC. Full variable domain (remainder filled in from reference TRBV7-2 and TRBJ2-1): GAGVSQSPSNKVTEKGKDVELRCDPISGHTALYWYRQSLGQGLEFLIYFQGNSAPDKSGLPSDRFSAERTGGSVSTLTIQRTQQEDSAVYLCASSLSGSTYNEQFFGPGTRLTVL.

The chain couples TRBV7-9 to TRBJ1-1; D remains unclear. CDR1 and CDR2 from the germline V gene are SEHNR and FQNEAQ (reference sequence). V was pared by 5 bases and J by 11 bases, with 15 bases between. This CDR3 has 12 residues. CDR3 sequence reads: CASSPNLWGAFF. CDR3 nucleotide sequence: TGTGCCAGCAGCCCGAACCTGTGGGGTGCTTTCTTT.

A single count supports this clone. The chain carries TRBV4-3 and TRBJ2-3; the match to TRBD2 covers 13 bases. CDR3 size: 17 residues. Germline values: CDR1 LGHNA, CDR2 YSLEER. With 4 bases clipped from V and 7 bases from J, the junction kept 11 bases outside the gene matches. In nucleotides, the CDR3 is TGCGCCAGCAGCCCGTCCCTGGGACTAGCGGGATACAATACGCAGTATTTT. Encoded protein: CASSPSLGLAGYNTQYF.